Listed below are T cell receptor beta chains from one sample, sequenced in a study of CD8 T cells in ankylosing spondylitis. TCRdb reanalysed the 5' RACE reads using MiXCR and keeps one entry per CDR3 protein. The data contain under 950,000 distinct CDR3 sequences, around 19% of them seen just once; the ten biggest clones take up 15% to 20%. The sequenced sample consisted of blood, either unsorted or a sorted T cell fraction (not recorded which). The receptors originated from a male donor with ankylosing spondylitis. Both conserved end residues are part of each CDR3. Each record gives: J gene, clone size, V gene, D gene, CDR3 protein, CDR3 DNA. The D gene is left open where the match is weak. Not every row has a clone size; where given, it reads once, few, many or a size class.

>TRBJ1-4|few|TRBV29-1|NA
CSVEVPFATNEKLFF
TGCAGCGTTGAAGTCCCTTTTGCAACTAATGAAAAACTGTTTTTT
>TRBJ2-1|once|TRBV7-2|NA
CASSSQRGYEQFF
TGTGCCAGCAGCTCCCAGCGCGGGTATGAGCAGTTCTTC
>TRBJ1-1|NA|TRBV7-9|NA
CASSPQVGLSTEASF
TGTGCCAGCAGCCCACAAGTAGGTCTCTCCACTGAAGCTTCCTTT
>TRBJ2-6|NA|TRBV20-1|TRBD1
CSAHQGQGASGANVLTF
TGCAGTGCCCACCAGGGACAGGGGGCATCTGGGGCCAACGTCCTGACTTTC
>TRBJ1-6|few|TRBV27|NA
CASSLQPGFRSPLHF
TGTGCCAGCAGTCTACAACCAGGGTTTCGGTCACCCCTCCACTTT
>TRBJ2-1|NA|TRBV19|TRBD1
CASKPRQGEQFF
TGTGCCAGTAAGCCCCGACAGGGTGAGCAGTTCTTC
>TRBJ2-7|NA|TRBV7-2|NA
CASSLARDELGTYEQYF
TGTGCCAGCAGCTTAGCGAGAGATGAGTTGGGCACCTACGAGCAGTACTTC
>TRBJ2-1|few|TRBV5-1|TRBD2
CASSQIPSGTYNEQFF
TGCGCCAGCAGCCAAATTCCCAGCGGGACTTACAATGAGCAGTTCTTC
>TRBJ2-2|NA|TRBV7-9|NA
CASSSERAGELFF
TGTGCCAGCAGCTCAGAACGGGCCGGGGAGCTGTTTTTT
>TRBJ1-1|many|TRBV29-1|NA
CSVLGPRAEAFF
TGCAGCGTCCTGGGCCCTAGGGCTGAAGCTTTCTTT
>TRBJ2-4|NA|TRBV4-2|NA
CASSARVGPEGNIQYF
TGTGCCAGCAGCGCGAGGGTGGGGCCGGAGGGAAACATTCAGTACTTC
>TRBJ2-5|few|TRBV5-1|NA
CASSSRPVETQYF
TGCGCCAGCAGCTCTCGCCCCGTAGAGACCCAGTACTTC
>TRBJ2-7|NA|TRBV3-1|TRBD2
CASSQASGGLSYEQYF
TGTGCCAGCAGCCAAGCAAGCGGGGGCCTTTCCTACGAGCAGTACTTC
>TRBJ1-2|NA|TRBV4-1|NA
CASRDPRAAGGYTF
TGCGCCAGCAGGGACCCTCGGGCAGCGGGCGGCTACACCTTC
>TRBJ1-4|few|TRBV4-1|TRBD1
CASSTRGQGLVEKLFF
TGCGCCAGCAGTACTAGAGGACAGGGATTGGTTGAAAAACTGTTTTTT
>TRBJ2-7|few|TRBV12-3/TRBV12-4|TRBD1
CASSPRGQPEQYF
TGTGCCAGCAGTCCCCGGGGACAGCCCGAGCAGTACTTC
>TRBJ1-1|few|TRBV20-1|NA
CSAETPDRPVREAFF
TGCAGTGCCGAGACCCCCGACAGACCAGTCAGAGAGGCTTTCTTT
>TRBJ1-1|few|TRBV3-1|TRBD1
CASYGTGGVGDTEAFF
TGTGCCAGCTACGGGACAGGGGGCGTAGGAGACACTGAAGCTTTCTTT
>TRBJ1-2|NA|TRBV10-3|TRBD1
CAISLTGGDGYTF
TGTGCCATCAGCCTAACAGGGGGCGACGGCTACACCTTC
>TRBJ2-3|many|TRBV12-3/TRBV12-4|TRBD1
CASSSPAGTGGTDTQYF
TGTGCCAGCAGTTCACCAGCCGGGACAGGAGGCACAGATACGCAGTATTTT
>TRBJ2-5|few|TRBV4-1|NA
CASSQIGLGTQYF
TGCGCCAGCAGCCAAATCGGACTCGGGACCCAGTACTTC
>TRBJ2-7|NA|TRBV29-1|TRBD2
CSVILADYEQYF
TGCAGCGTTATACTAGCGGACTACGAGCAGTACTTC
>TRBJ2-2|NA|TRBV14|TRBD1
CASSQGLPGQVHTGELFF
TGTGCCAGCAGCCAAGGGTTACCGGGACAGGTACACACCGGGGAGCTGTTTTTT
>TRBJ2-1|many|TRBV4-2|TRBD2
CASSQGTSGNNEQFF
TGTGCCAGCAGCCAAGGGACTAGCGGCAACAATGAGCAGTTCTTC
>TRBJ2-7|few|TRBV12-3/TRBV12-4|TRBD2
CASSAQSTSPGEQYF
TGTGCCAGCAGTGCCCAATCGACTAGCCCAGGGGAGCAGTACTTC
>TRBJ2-3|NA|TRBV2|NA
CASSPGHRGGSTDTQYF
TGTGCCAGCAGTCCGGGACACCGAGGGGGTAGCACAGATACGCAGTATTTT
>TRBJ2-3|few|TRBV27|NA
CASSLGLGHTQYF
TGTGCCAGCAGTTTGGGGCTGGGCCATACGCAGTATTTT
>TRBJ1-1|many|TRBV5-1|NA
CASSLWGYTEAFF
TGTGCCAGCAGCTTATGGGGGTACACTGAAGCTTTCTTT
>TRBJ2-7|NA|TRBV20-1|NA
CSARGAGPYEQYF
TGCAGTGCTAGAGGAGCCGGACCCTACGAGCAGTACTTC
>TRBJ1-2|NA|TRBV7-9|NA
CASHYGTFNYGYTF
TGTGCCAGCCACTACGGGACATTTAACTATGGCTACACCTTC
>TRBJ1-2|few|TRBV9|NA
CASSTQGFGYTF
TGTGCCAGCAGCACCCAGGGGTTTGGCTACACCTTC
>TRBJ2-7|few|TRBV3-1|NA
CASSQWGDSTYEQYF
TGTGCCAGCAGCCAATGGGGGGACTCTACATACGAGCAGTACTTC
>TRBJ1-4|NA|TRBV7-8|TRBD1
CASSPRTGTKLFF
TGTGCCAGCAGCCCACGGACAGGGACGAAACTGTTTTTT
>TRBJ1-3|few|TRBV20-1|TRBD1
CSARPGQGINTIYF
TGCAGTGCTCGACCGGGACAGGGGATAAACACCATATATTTT
>TRBJ1-6|once|TRBV3-1|NA
CASSQGGRFSYNSPLHF
TGTGCCAGCAGCCAAGGCGGTCGTTTCTCCTATAATTCACCCCTCCACTTT
>TRBJ2-7|few|TRBV20-1|NA
CSATQGAATYEQYF
TGCAGTGCCACCCAGGGAGCGGCCACCTACGAGCAGTACTTC
>TRBJ2-5|NA|TRBV20-1|NA
CSANHNRGLGETQYF
TGCAGTGCTAATCATAATCGCGGGCTCGGGGAGACCCAGTACTTC
>TRBJ2-7|NA|TRBV20-1|NA
CSAAPRPFSYEQYF
TGCAGTGCCGCCCCTAGGCCTTTCTCCTACGAGCAGTACTTC
>TRBJ1-5|many|TRBV12-3/TRBV12-4|NA
CASSLSRERNQPQHF
TGTGCCAGCAGTTTAAGTAGGGAAAGGAATCAGCCCCAGCATTTT
>TRBJ1-6|few|TRBV5-1|NA
CASSLVPGTENSPLHF
TGCGCCAGCAGCTTGGTGCCCGGGACGGAGAATTCACCCCTCCACTTT
>TRBJ2-3|few|TRBV27|TRBD2
CASSPIGGREQYF
TGTGCCAGCAGTCCAATTGGCGGGAGAGAGCAGTATTTT
>TRBJ1-1|NA|TRBV9|NA
CASSVVPKDTEAFF
TGTGCCAGCAGCGTAGTCCCTAAGGACACTGAAGCTTTCTTT
>TRBJ1-3|NA|TRBV7-9|NA
CASSGFREAGNTIYF
TGTGCCAGCAGCGGATTCAGGGAGGCTGGAAACACCATATATTTT
>TRBJ1-1|few|TRBV6-5|NA
CASSYRTDNTEAFF
TGTGCCAGCAGTTACAGGACAGATAACACTGAAGCTTTCTTT
>TRBJ2-1|NA|TRBV7-3|NA
CASSLKGLIYNEQFF
TGTGCCAGCAGCTTAAAGGGACTTATCTACAATGAGCAGTTCTTC
>TRBJ2-1|NA|TRBV5-3|NA
CARSLAATSPNEQFF
TGTGCCAGAAGCTTGGCGGCTACCTCTCCCAATGAGCAGTTCTTC
>TRBJ2-1|few|TRBV4-1|TRBD2
CASTGGGSYNEQFF
TGCGCCAGCACCGGGGGGGGTTCCTACAATGAGCAGTTCTTC
>TRBJ2-3|NA|TRBV20-1|NA
CSARLDTQYF
TGCAGTGCTAGACTGGATACGCAGTATTTT
>TRBJ1-1|NA|TRBV7-3|TRBD1
CASSSRGPGAEAFF
TGTGCCAGCAGCTCAAGGGGGCCGGGCGCTGAAGCTTTCTTT
>TRBJ2-1|few|TRBV3-1|NA
CASRPLGQPGNEQFF
TGTGCCAGCAGACCACTGGGGCAACCAGGGAATGAGCAGTTCTTC